The next 18 T cell receptor beta chains were all read from a single sample in a study of blood T cell repertoires in COVID-19. Data came from immunoSEQ multiplex PCR; TCRdb stores just in-frame clones and leaves some out. This table holds around 100,000 clones, around 92% found once. The sample comprised peripheral blood. The receptor set was obtained from a woman aged 60 to 75 with acute or convalescent COVID-19.

This clone was detected once. The genes are TRBV5-1 and TRBJ2-1; TRBD1 matches 9 bases. Per germline, CDR1 SGHRS and CDR2 YFSETQ. This CDR3 contains 16 residues. V lost 4 bases and J lost 5; bases outside the gene matches: 10. The CDR3 coding sequence is TGCGCCAGCAGCACCACGGGACAGGGTGGTCACAATGAGCAGTTCTTC. Amino acid sequence: CASSTTGQGGHNEQFF.

In its sample, this clone was seen a few times. The gene calls are TRBV15 and TRBJ1-2; possible D gene TRBD1, 6 bases. Trimming left V 3 bases short and J 3 bases short, with 11 bases between. Germline lookup yields CDR1 LNHNV and CDR2 YYDKDF (reference sequence). The CDR3 extends over 14 amino acids. CDR3 nucleotides: TGTGCCACCAGCAGGGCACAGGGCCACTATGGCTACACCTTC. It yields the protein CATSRAQGHYGYTF. The whole variable domain, remainder taken from reference TRBV15 and TRBJ1-2, is DAMVIQNPRYQVTQFGKPVTLSCSQTLNHNVMYWYQQKSSQAPKLLFHYYDKDFNNEADTPDNFQSRRPNTSFCFLDIRSPGLGDTAMYLCATSRAQGHYGYTFGSGTRLTVV.

This chain links TRBV5-1 with TRBJ2-2, with TRBD1 as a possible D gene (5 bases). The germline V and J ends were trimmed by 3 bases and 1 base, with 7 bases remaining between them. The CDR3 has 14 amino acids. Germline CDR1 and CDR2: SGHRS and YFSETQ. DNA for the CDR3: TGCGCCAGCAGCTCCGGACAGAACACCGGGGAGCTGTTTTTT. Translation: CASSSGQNTGELFF. Full variable domain (rest looked up from reference TRBV5-1 and TRBJ2-2): KAGVTQTPRYLIKTRGQQVTLSCSPISGHRSVSWYQQTPGQGLQFLFEYFSETQRNKGNFPGRFSGRQFSNSRSEMNVSTLELGDSALYLCASSSGQNTGELFFGEGSRLTVL.

The CDR3 bases are TGTGCCAGCTCACCATCCTCGGACAGGAACACTGAAGCTTTCTTT. This translates into CASSPSSDRNTEAFF. The chain joins TRBV18 to TRBJ1-1, with a possible D match to TRBD1 (6 bases). CDR3 length equals 15 residues. Germline CDR1 KGHSH, CDR2 LQKENI. The V and J ends lost 2 bases and 1 base respectively, with 11 bases between them.

The V call is TRBV3-1 (or the pseudogene TRBV3-2), the J call TRBJ1-1; tentatively, D is TRBD1 (5 bases). Per germline, CDR1 LGHDT and CDR2 YNNKEL (reference sequence). The V end was cut by 4 bases, the J end by 7 bases, with 7 bases between. The CDR3 runs to 11 residues. In nucleotides, the CDR3 is TGTGCCAGCAGCCGGGGGGTTGAAGCTTTCTTT. Its translation: CASSRGVEAFF.

Written as DNA, the CDR3 is TGTGCCAGCTCACCATCACAGAACACCGGGGAGCTGTTTTTT. Translating gives CASSPSQNTGELFF. This chain joins TRBV18 and TRBJ2-2; no firm D call. The germline V gene encodes CDR1 KGHSH and CDR2 LQKENI. V lost 2 bases to trimming and J lost 1 base, with 5 bases between them. The CDR3 sequence is 14 residues long.

CDR3 coding DNA: TGTGCCAGCAGTTACGGGACAGGGCTGAGGACTGAAGCTTTCTTT. It encodes CASSYGTGLRTEAFF. The V call is TRBV6-5, the J call TRBJ1-1, with TRBD1 matching over 9 bases. The ends lost 2 bases at V and 5 bases at J; junction bases unmatched: 6. The CDR3 spans 15 residues. Germline assignment: CDR1 MNHEY and CDR2 SVGAGI.

The rearrangement joins TRBV4-1 to TRBJ1-2; D not certain. From germline, CDR1 is MGHRA and CDR2 YSYEKL. The CDR3 runs to 11 residues. The germline V and J ends were trimmed by 3 bases and 11 bases, with 10 bases remaining between them. The DNA for the CDR3 is TGCGCCAGCAGCCATGGGCTTGGGTACACCTTC. It encodes CASSHGLGYTF.

This chain joins TRBV5-1 and TRBJ2-1; D unclear. CDR3 size: 16 residues. V dropped 3 bases and J dropped 1 base, with 14 bases sitting between them. Germline lookup yields CDR1 SGHRS and CDR2 YFSETQ. The CDR3 spells CASSSGARLSYNEQFF. The CDR3 DNA is TGCGCCAGCAGCTCCGGAGCGCGATTGTCCTACAATGAGCAGTTCTTC.

This chain uses TRBV3-1 (or the pseudogene TRBV3-2) with TRBJ1-1, with D unclear. Deletions cut 4 bases from V and 6 bases from J, with 12 bases between. This CDR3 region has 13 residues. Germline V gives CDR1 LGHDT, CDR2 YNNKEL (reference sequence). In DNA form, the CDR3 reads TGTGCCAGCAGCCGTTCGTTGGGCGCTGAAGCTTTCTTT. Translation gives CASSRSLGAEAFF.

The chain has TRBV5-1 and TRBJ2-2, with D possibly being TRBD1 (5 bases). The CDR3 spans 14 residues. CDR1 is SGHRS and CDR2 is YFSETQ in the germline V gene. V lost 4 bases, J lost 3 bases, and 10 bases lay in between. CDR3 region: CASSIGHDTGELFF. The CDR3, as DNA: TGCGCCAGCAGCATAGGACACGACACCGGGGAGCTGTTTTTT.

The chain couples TRBV28 to TRBJ1-4; the match to TRBD1 covers 12 bases. The CDR3 is 17 residues long. Trimming at V came to 3 bases and at J to 6 bases, leaving 8 bases not matched to a gene. CDR1 and CDR2 from the germline V gene are MDHEN and SYDVKM. CDR3: CASSLSGTGGRDEKLFF. DNA for the CDR3: TGTGCCAGCAGTTTGTCCGGGACAGGGGGCCGAGATGAAAAACTGTTTTTT.

This chain connects TRBV19 to TRBJ2-2; a possible D gene is TRBD2 (6 bases). V was trimmed by 3 bases and J by 1 base, leaving 6 bases between them. This CDR3 spans 14 amino acids. Germline V lookup: CDR1 LNHDA, CDR2 SQIVND (reference sequence). The CDR3 loop is CASSMRENTGELFF. CDR3 DNA: TGTGCCAGTAGTATGCGGGAGAACACCGGGGAGCTGTTTTTT.

The chain has TRBV19 and TRBJ1-2, with no clear D. The CDR3 spans 15 residues. V dropped 6 bases and J dropped 2 bases, with 16 bases sitting between them. Germline-derived CDR1 and CDR2 are LNHDA and SQIVND (reference sequence). CDR3 residues: CASRLHLRENYGYTF. The CDR3 DNA reads as TGTGCCAGTAGACTGCACCTCCGGGAAAACTATGGCTACACCTTC.

The chain is built from TRBV7-6 and TRBJ2-5; TRBD2 matches at 10 bases. J was trimmed by 1 base and V by 8 bases; bases with no gene match: 10. From germline, CDR1 is SGHVS and CDR2 FNYEAQ. This CDR3 spans 16 amino acids. The CDR3 is CASAVVLAGLQETQYF. The CDR3 DNA is TGTGCCAGCGCCGTGGTACTAGCGGGGCTCCAAGAGACCCAGTACTTC.

The genes are TRBV24-1 and TRBJ2-5; 7 bases line up with TRBD2. The CDR3 contains 15 residues. V gave up 3 bases and J gave up 1 base; unmatched junction bases: 4. Germline V gives CDR1 KGHDR, CDR2 SFDVKD. The CDR3 spells CATSDTTSFQETQYF. Written as DNA, the CDR3 is TGTGCCACCAGTGATACGACTAGCTTCCAAGAGACCCAGTACTTC.

This chain joins TRBV7-3 and TRBJ2-1; the match to TRBD2 covers 9 bases. V lost 0 bases, J lost 9 bases, and 6 bases stayed unmatched. The CDR3 has 15 amino acids. Per the germline V gene, CDR1 is SGHTA and CDR2 is FQGTGA. The CDR3 region has the DNA TGTGCCAGCAGCTTAACTCGGACTAGCGTGGGTGAGCAGTTCTTC. It translates to CASSLTRTSVGEQFF.

The rearrangement joins TRBV9 to TRBJ2-3; 12 bases align to TRBD2. J was trimmed by 3 bases and V by 0 bases; bases with no gene match: 14. CDR3 size: 20 residues. Germline V lookup: CDR1 SGDLS, CDR2 YYNGEE. DNA for the CDR3: TGTGCCAGCAGCGTAGACCCTCACCCCCTGACTAGCGGGAGTACAGATACGCAGTATTTT. This sequence encodes CASSVDPHPLTSGSTDTQYF.